Sequencing of this TCR beta chain was carried out in a study of T cell responses to AZD1222 COVID-19 vaccine. Study at large: Samples with a second dose at about 4 or about 12 weeks were pooled together. Study-level results: CD4 TCRs linked to vaccination spanned spike, dominating at 160-218 and 743-854.

Assay used: immunoSEQ multiplex PCR; TCRdb lists only in-frame clones, some missing. The sample shows roughly 130,000 clones, 80% to 90% of them seen only once. Germline V gene data show CDR1 as MGHDK and CDR2 as SYGVNS. CDR3 length equals 11 residues. Between the trimmed V and J ends, which lost 6 bases and 4 bases, there was a span of 6 bases. A note on this clone: Antigen specificity is unknown.

This clonotype was obtained from an adult in good health. This sequence joins TRBV25-1 and TRBJ1-1; D gene uncertain. The sample here was peripheral blood, taken on day 0 of AZD1222 vaccination. The CDR3 DNA follows: TGTGCCAGCAGATCGGGCACTGAAGCTTTCTTT. It encodes CASRSGTEAFF.